This TCR beta chain was sequenced during a study of cytomegalovirus exposure and HLA in healthy donors. Study-level findings and limits: A highly shared variant cluster was judged a likely technical artifact. Some TCR beta chains (over 150 of them) were listed as cytomegalovirus-associated.

Use of 60 Vbeta and 13 Jbeta primers characterized the PCR. Libraries were prepared by immunoSEQ multiplex PCR; TCRdb keeps only in-frame clonotypes and omits some of them. The table shows some 56,000 clones, with less than 70% occurring only once. The CDR3 consists of 17 residues. CDR1 and CDR2 (germline): LGHNA, YNFKEQ. Losses at the gene ends were 1 base for V and 5 bases for J; bases not matched to a gene: 5. Details on this clone: Its antigen is undetermined.

The sequence was obtained from a human donor in good health. Sequenced: PBMCs. The chain has TRBV4-2 and TRBJ2-5, with TRBD2 matching over 15 bases. The CDR3 region has the DNA TGTGCCAGCAGCCAAGCTACCGGGACTAGCGGGGGGGAGACCCAGTACTTC. It translates to CASSQATGTSGGETQYF.